A single sample is the source of the 18 T cell receptor beta chains below, sequenced in a study of human T cells and chemical hapten exposure. In TCRdb, the RACE reads were re-called with MiXCR into one record per CDR3 protein. This sample has 150,000 to 200,000 distinct CDR3 sequences, with more than 20% found just once. The sample's time point: patch test 1, 2 weeks after DPC sensitization. The treatment was: therapeutic diphenylcyclopropenone sensitization with weekly scalp DPC. This sample comprised whole blood, obtained in connection with sensitization to the hapten diphenylcyclopropenone (DPC). Every receptor here comes from a woman aged 45-65 years with alopecia areata. Some clones in this sample may be carry-over from other donors' samples.

This chain connects TRBV14 to TRBJ2-1; no definite D call. CDR1 is SGHDN, CDR2 FVKESK, per germline. Trimming removed 5 bases from V and 15 bases from J, with 17 bases in between. There are 12 residues in the CDR3. CDR3 DNA: TGTGCCAGCAGCTCCTTCTCTAGGTTTCTGTTCTTC. It specifies CASSSFSRFLFF.

The chain employs TRBV20-1 and TRBJ2-5; possibly TRBD2 for D (6 bases). CDR3 length: 15 residues. The V end lost 1 base, the J end lost 4 bases, and 16 bases lay between the germline ends. CDR1 DFQATT and CDR2 SNEGSKA come from the germline V gene (reference sequence). CDR3 sequence reads: CSARGPGRGRETQYF. In nucleotides, the CDR3 is TGCAGTGCTAGAGGTCCCGGGAGAGGGCGAGAGACCCAGTACTTC.

This clonotype occurred a few times. The rearrangement links TRBV27 to TRBJ1-5; TRBD1 aligns across 7 bases. The CDR3 covers 16 residues. The germline V gene has CDR1 MNHEY and CDR2 SMNVEV (reference sequence). The junction had 8 bases not matched to a gene; V was cut back by 4 bases and J by 2 bases. CDR3 residues: CASSSYTGDRNQPQHF. CDR3 DNA sequence: TGTGCCAGCAGTTCATACACAGGGGATCGCAATCAGCCCCAGCATTTT.

This clonotype was observed a few times. The chain has TRBV6-4 and TRBJ2-2; D gene ambiguous. The V end was cut by 4 bases, the J end by 4 bases, with 10 bases between. Germline assignment: CDR1 MRHNA and CDR2 SNTAGT. This CDR3 is built from 14 residues. CDR3: CASSAGPITGELFF. The CDR3 bases are TGTGCCAGCAGTGCAGGCCCGATCACCGGGGAGCTGTTTTTT.

CDR3 protein: CASSQEGTGPIGGYTF. Here the CDR3 DNA reads TGCGCCAGCAGCCAGGAGGGAACAGGGCCCATCGGGGGCTACACCTTC. The chain employs TRBV4-1 and TRBJ1-2; TRBD1 is a possible D gene (6 bases). Germline loops: CDR1 MGHRA, CDR2 YSYEKL. The CDR3 contains 16 residues. V was shortened by 3 bases and J by 8 bases, with 22 bases between the two germline ends.

This clonotype came up a few times. This sequence joins TRBV10-3 and TRBJ2-1; TRBD2 aligns across 13 bases. Per the germline V gene, CDR1 is ENHRY and CDR2 is SYGVKD. J was trimmed by 9 bases and V by 6 bases; bases with no gene match: 5. The CDR3 loop spans 14 amino acids. CDR3 sequence (DNA): TGTGCCATCAGAACCGGACTAGCGGGAGTTGAGCAGTTCTTC. Encoded protein: CAIRTGLAGVEQFF.

This clonotype turned up a few times. J is TRBJ1-1 and V is TRBV29-1, with D hard to call. V lost 5 bases and J lost 1, with 2 bases in between. CDR3 length: 10 residues. Germline V gives CDR1 SQVTM, CDR2 ANQGSEA. CDR3 bases: TGCAGCGTTTCGAACACTGAAGCTTTCTTT. It codes for CSVSNTEAFF.

This clonotype was found once. An end of the junction does not agree with germline; a read error may underlie this. This chain links TRBV7-7 with TRBJ2-2; the match to TRBD2 covers 13 bases. Germline V gives CDR1 SSHAT, CDR2 FNYEAQ (reference sequence). The CDR3 has 16 amino acids. CDR3 sequence: CASSPRGLAGTGELFF. CDR3 nucleotides: TGTGCTAGCAGCCCAAGGGGACTAGCGGGAACCGGGGAGCTGTTTTTT.

The rearrangement links TRBV5-6 to TRBJ2-3, with D unresolved. The CDR3 is 12 amino acids. Germline-derived CDR1 and CDR2 are SGHDT and YYEEEE. Trimming took 6 bases from V and 5 from J, leaving 10 bases between them. CDR3 nucleotide sequence: TGTGCCAGCACCAGGTGGCTAGATACGCAGTATTTT. Translation: CASTRWLDTQYF.

This clonotype was detected only a few times. V gene TRBV2 combines with J gene TRBJ2-5, with 8 bases identical to TRBD1. V shed 4 bases and J 3 bases; nucleotides not matched to a gene: 1. The CDR3 extends over 13 amino acids. CDR1 is SNHLY, CDR2 FYNNEI, per germline. CDR3 in amino acids: CASSGGQEETQYF. The DNA for the CDR3 is TGTGCCAGCAGTGGGGGACAGGAAGAGACCCAGTACTTC.

J is TRBJ2-5 and V is TRBV2; possible D gene TRBD1, 6 bases. From germline, CDR1 is SNHLY and CDR2 FYNNEI. V was pared by 3 bases and J by 2 bases, with 13 bases between. The CDR3 consists of 15 residues. The chain's CDR3 is CASSDDRRLQETQYF. As DNA, the CDR3 is TGTGCCAGCAGTGATGACAGGAGACTTCAAGAGACCCAGTACTTC.

This clonotype was observed a handful of times. Written as DNA, the CDR3 is TGTGCCAGCAGCTTTGACAGTAAGGTCACTGAAGCTTTCTTT. The encoded protein is CASSFDSKVTEAFF. The rearrangement uses TRBV7-9 and TRBJ1-1; a possible D gene is TRBD1 (5 bases). V gave up 3 bases and J gave up 4 bases, with 12 bases separating them. This CDR3 is built from 14 residues. In germline, CDR1 is SEHNR, CDR2 FQNEAQ (reference sequence). The variable domain in full, with the rest retrieved from reference TRBV7-9 and TRBJ1-1, is DTGVSQNPRHKITKRGQNVTFRCDPISEHNRLYWYRQTLGQGPEFLTYFQNEAQLEKSRLLSDRFSAERPKGSFSTLEIQRTEQGDSAMYLCASSFDSKVTEAFFGQGTRLTVV.

The rearrangement joins TRBV5-1 to TRBJ2-5; tentative D call: TRBD2 (6 bases). CDR1 is SGHRS, CDR2 YFSETQ, per germline. V was cut by 4 bases and J by 3 bases, with 16 bases left in between. The CDR3 contains 15 residues. The CDR3 here is CASSTGLRREETQYF. In DNA, the CDR3 is TGCGCCAGCAGCACCGGACTGAGGAGGGAAGAGACCCAGTACTTC.

The CDR3 here is CASSRYGSSPLHF. The CDR3 DNA is TGTGCCAGCAGCCGGTATGGATCTTCACCCCTCCACTTT. The chain is built from TRBV4-2 and TRBJ1-6; D gene unclear. Trimming took off 4 bases at V and 9 bases at J, with 10 bases between the two ends. The CDR3 consists of 13 residues. Germline CDR1 reads LGHNA; CDR2 reads YNFKEQ.

The gene calls are TRBV10-3 and TRBJ2-3; no firm D call. With 4 bases removed from V and 2 bases from J, the gap between germline ends came to 16 bases. The CDR3 covers 16 residues. Germline V gene sequence: CDR1 ENHRY, CDR2 SYGVKD. In nucleotides, the CDR3 is TGTGCCATCAGTGTATCAATCCACCCATCCACAGATACGCAGTATTTT. Translated: CAISVSIHPSTDTQYF.

The table lists this clonotype with many counts. The chain joins TRBV10-3 to TRBJ2-1; no clear D. The CDR3 has 15 amino acids. V lost 7 bases, J lost 0 bases, and 13 bases lay in between. In germline, CDR1 is ENHRY, CDR2 SYGVKD. This chain's CDR3 is CAIMEPGSSYNEQFF. CDR3 nucleotide sequence: TGTGCCATCATGGAGCCCGGATCCTCCTACAATGAGCAGTTCTTC.

The CDR3 loop is CASSGTGDNEQFF. The CDR3 DNA follows: TGTGCCAGTAGCGGGACAGGGGATAATGAGCAGTTCTTC. The chain links TRBV6-6 to TRBJ2-1; 10 positions match TRBD1. The trim removed 9 bases at V and 7 bases at J, leaving 6 bases unmatched. Germline lookup yields CDR1 MNHNY and CDR2 SVGAGI (reference sequence). The CDR3 runs 13 residues.

This clonotype was seen many times. The chain recombines TRBV27 with TRBJ1-6; D is possibly TRBD1 (5 bases). This CDR3 region has 12 residues. V lost 2 bases and J lost 9, with 5 bases in between. Germline CDR1 and CDR2: MNHEY and SMNVEV (reference sequence). The CDR3 is CASSLRGSPLHF. The DNA of the CDR3 is TGTGCCAGCAGTTTAAGGGGTTCACCCCTCCACTTT.